This T cell receptor (beta chain) was observed in a study of cytomegalovirus exposure and HLA in healthy donors. About the study: Findings of an earlier analysis included roughly 110 million unique TCR beta sequences from 200 million or so T cells.

The CDR3 sequence is 13 residues long. Germline CDR1 is MDHEN and CDR2 is SYDVKM. V gave up 4 bases and J gave up 8 bases, with 14 bases separating them. The PCR had 60 Vbeta and 13 Jbeta primers. The repertoire was sequenced with immunoSEQ multiplex PCR; TCRdb's copy has only in-frame clones and lacks some. The sample consists of tens of thousands of clones, 60% to 80% of them appearing once. As regards this clone: What it binds is not known.

Overall study findings and caveats: Later on, an analysis showed TCR association rates differing by HLA locus, with DRB1 the most and HLA-C the fewest.

The chain carries TRBV28 and TRBJ1-2, with D maybe TRBD1 (5 bases). The sequence came from a woman aged 45-65 years in good health and CMV-seropositive. Sequences were obtained from PBMCs. CDR3 protein: CASSSGGIFGYTF. The CDR3 DNA reads TGTGCCAGCAGTTCCGGGGGGATTTTCGGCTACACCTTC.